The 31 T cell receptor beta chains below all came from one sample that was sequenced in a study of cytomegalovirus exposure and HLA in healthy donors. 60 Vbeta and 13 Jbeta primers were used in PCR. The data were produced by immunoSEQ multiplex PCR, yet TCRdb's version contains in-frame clones alone and is incomplete. The sample includes some 150,000 clones, 80% of them seen just once. The sequenced sample consisted of PBMCs. Receptors originate from a man aged 18-30 years in good health and CMV-seropositive.

This clone was picked up one time. Sequence at one end of the junction differs from germline and may be a read error. The chain is built from TRBV20-1 and TRBJ1-5; possible D gene TRBD1, 5 bases. Germline V lookup: CDR1 DFQATT, CDR2 SNEGSKA (reference sequence). The CDR3 length is 11 residues. The CDR3 loop reads CSAAQGQYSYF. The CDR3 DNA sequence: TGCAGTGCTGCTCAGGGTCAATATTCGTATTTT.

This chain uses TRBV5-6 with TRBJ1-6; D remains ambiguous. Germline lookup yields CDR1 SGHDT and CDR2 YYEEEE. The V end lost 4 bases, the J end lost 8 bases, and 13 bases lay between the germline ends. The CDR3 loop spans 14 amino acids. The CDR3 DNA sequence: TGTGCCAGCAGCACGGGAGGAGATTATTCACCCCTCCACTTT. Amino acids: CASSTGGDYSPLHF.

J is TRBJ2-1 and V is TRBV11-2, with D perhaps TRBD1 (6 bases). CDR1 SGHAT and CDR2 FQNNGV come from the germline V gene. The CDR3 sequence is 15 residues long. V lost 5 bases, J lost 1 base, and 12 bases lay in between. The CDR3 here is CASSRQDASYNEQFF. CDR3 nucleotide sequence: TGTGCCAGCAGCCGACAGGACGCTTCCTACAATGAGCAGTTCTTC.

There are a few counts of this clone. The V call is TRBV11-2, the J call TRBJ2-1, with a tentative D call TRBD1 (6 bases). This CDR3 has 17 residues. With 4 bases removed from V and 1 base from J, the gap between germline ends came to 17 bases. The germline V gene has CDR1 SGHAT and CDR2 FQNNGV. The CDR3 region is CASSSYGQKQSYNEQFF. The CDR3 DNA reads TGTGCCAGCAGCTCCTACGGACAGAAACAATCCTACAATGAGCAGTTCTTC.

The rearrangement links TRBV29-1 to TRBJ1-1; possibly TRBD1 for D (5 bases). V lost 5 bases, J lost 1 base, and 8 bases lay in between. Germline V gene sequence: CDR1 SQVTM, CDR2 ANQGSEA. This CDR3 region has 12 residues. CDR3 nucleotides: TGCAGCGTTTGGGGGGGGAACACTGAAGCTTTCTTT. This gives the protein CSVWGGNTEAFF.

This clone has more than one count but fewer than ten. V is TRBV6-5 and J is TRBJ2-3, with TRBD2 identical over 8 bases. The CDR3 extends over 12 amino acids. Per germline, CDR1 MNHEY and CDR2 SVGAGI. V was clipped by 6 bases and J by 5 bases; unmatched bases: 1. This chain's CDR3 is CASSRGGDTQYF. The DNA for the CDR3 is TGTGCCAGCAGCCGGGGGGGAGATACGCAGTATTTT.

The rearrangement joins TRBV5-6 to TRBJ1-4; possible D gene TRBD1, 6 bases. CDR1 and CDR2 (germline): SGHDT, YYEEEE. Trimming left V 4 bases short and J 8 bases short, with 18 bases between. This CDR3 spans 15 amino acids. CDR3 bases: TGTGCCAGCAGCCCAACTCCCCCAGGGGCGGAAAAACTGTTTTTT. Translation gives CASSPTPPGAEKLFF.

The chain is built from TRBV18 and TRBJ2-7; 8 nucleotides match TRBD1. With V trimmed by 6 bases and J by 2 bases, 9 bases remained unmatched. From germline, CDR1 is KGHSH and CDR2 LQKENI. The CDR3 consists of 15 residues. The chain's CDR3 is CASSPTGTGAYEQYF. For the CDR3, the DNA is TGTGCCAGCTCCCCGACCGGGACAGGAGCCTACGAGCAGTACTTC.

V usage is TRBV7-9 and J usage is TRBJ1-6, with TRBD1 matching over 7 bases. Germline V gene lookup returns CDR1 SEHNR and CDR2 FQNEAQ (reference sequence). Germline trimming cut 6 bases from V and 0 bases from J; bases unmatched to any gene: 8. There are 17 residues in the CDR3. The CDR3, as DNA: TGTGCCAGCAGTCTGGGGACAGCGATCTCCTATAATTCACCCCTCCACTTT. Protein sequence: CASSLGTAISYNSPLHF.

This chain joins TRBV9 and TRBJ2-3; D not certain. Deletions cut 4 bases from V and 0 bases from J, with 9 bases between. The CDR3 has 14 residues. Germline V CDR1 and CDR2: SGDLS, YYNGEE. Here the CDR3 reads CASSLGQSTDTQYF. CDR3 bases: TGTGCCAGCAGCTTAGGTCAGAGCACAGATACGCAGTATTTT.

The V and J genes are TRBV4-3 and TRBJ2-5; TRBD1 matches 9 bases. The CDR3 covers 15 residues. Unmatched junction bases numbered 3, after V lost 0 bases and J lost 4 bases. Germline V gives CDR1 LGHNA, CDR2 YSLEER. This CDR3 reads CASSQDGTGIETQYF. CDR3 coding DNA: TGCGCCAGCAGCCAAGACGGGACAGGGATAGAGACCCAGTACTTC.

The CDR3: CATSTGGRSGANVLTF. In DNA, the CDR3 is TGTGCCACCTCGACAGGGGGCAGGTCTGGGGCCAACGTCCTGACTTTC. The chain recombines TRBV15 with TRBJ2-6, with 10 bases fitting TRBD1. The germline V gene has CDR1 LNHNV and CDR2 YYDKDF (reference sequence). The CDR3 runs to 16 residues. The junction had 5 bases not matched to a gene; V was cut back by 8 bases and J by 1 base.

V is TRBV23-1 and J is TRBJ1-6; D remains unclear. TRBV23-1 is reported as an ORF; its role is uncertain. V was cut by 8 bases and J by 1 base, with 21 bases left in between. The CDR3 totals 18 residues. The chain's CDR3 is CASGRQVLGTSYNSPLHF. Written as DNA, the CDR3 is TGCGCCAGCGGGCGACAAGTATTGGGTACATCCTATAATTCACCCCTCCACTTT.

This sequence joins TRBV6-6 and TRBJ2-7; TRBD1 agrees at 12 bases. The CDR3 covers 14 residues. Germline V gene lookup returns CDR1 MNHNY and CDR2 SVGAGI (reference sequence). V dropped 5 bases and J dropped 2; count of bases not matched to a gene: 1. The CDR3 here is CASSGTGGPYEQYF. The DNA of the CDR3 is TGTGCCAGCAGTGGGACAGGGGGCCCCTACGAGCAGTACTTC.

This chain connects TRBV7-9 to TRBJ2-7; 9 nucleotides line up with TRBD1. Germline CDR1 is SEHNR and CDR2 is FQNEAQ (reference sequence). V shed 1 base, J shed 0 bases, and the junction held 1 base outside the gene matches. The CDR3 runs to 15 residues. This CDR3 is CASSLGQGVSYEQYF. The CDR3 DNA is TGTGCCAGCAGCTTAGGACAGGGGGTCTCCTACGAGCAGTACTTC.

The genes are TRBV9 and TRBJ1-3; 10 bases map to TRBD1. This CDR3 is 18 amino acids long. J was trimmed by 0 bases and V by 2 bases; bases with no gene match: 8. Germline lookup yields CDR1 SGDLS and CDR2 YYNGEE. The CDR3: CASSVRDRGPYSGNTIYF. Here the CDR3 DNA reads TGTGCCAGCAGCGTCCGGGACAGGGGACCTTACTCTGGAAACACCATATATTTT.

The chain has TRBV5-8 and TRBJ2-6; D uncertain. Germline CDR1 is SGHTS and CDR2 is YDEGEE. The CDR3 runs to 18 residues. V was pared by 6 bases and J by 4 bases, with 23 bases between. In DNA, the CDR3 is TGTGCCAGCAATCCGATCCTTTCGGTATACTCCGGGGCCAACGTCCTGACTTTC. The encoded protein is CASNPILSVYSGANVLTF.

The sample holds one count of this clone. The chain carries TRBV2 and TRBJ2-5, with a possible D match to TRBD2 (6 bases). The length of the CDR3 is 15 residues. The V end was cut by 1 base, the J end by 2 bases, with 11 bases between. CDR1 is SNHLY and CDR2 is FYNNEI in the germline V gene. For the CDR3, the DNA is TGTGCCAGCAGTGAAGGGGAGGCACGTCAAGAGACCCAGTACTTC. Protein product: CASSEGEARQETQYF.

As concerns this clone: Compared with germline, one end of the junction differs, possibly owing to a read error. This chain joins TRBV7-9 and TRBJ1-5, with D maybe TRBD1 (6 bases). This CDR3 is built from 17 residues. Per the germline V gene, CDR1 is SEHNR and CDR2 is FQNEAQ (reference sequence). The CDR3 is CSSSLQGDKFSNQPQHF. CDR3 in DNA: TGTTCCAGCAGCTTACAGGGCGACAAGTTTAGCAATCAGCCCCAGCATTTT.

This chain links TRBV18 with TRBJ2-1; 8 positions match TRBD1. The CDR3 runs to 18 residues. V shed 4 bases and J 5 bases; nucleotides not matched to a gene: 16. Germline V gives CDR1 KGHSH, CDR2 LQKENI. The CDR3, as DNA: TGTGCCAGCTCACGATCTTACGGTTCCGGGACAGGTAACAATGAGCAGTTCTTC. Its protein product is CASSRSYGSGTGNNEQFF.

The CDR3 sequence is CASSTLTGVRDEQYF. DNA of the CDR3: TGTGCCAGCAGCACCCTAACAGGGGTCCGGGACGAGCAGTACTTC. The chain couples TRBV7-6 to TRBJ2-7; 7 positions match TRBD1. Per germline, CDR1 SGHVS and CDR2 FNYEAQ. CDR3 length: 15 amino acids. After removal of 5 bases from V and 5 bases from J, the junction contained 12 bases not matched to a gene.

This clone was recorded a few times. This chain links TRBV7-2 with TRBJ2-3, with a weak D call TRBD2 (6 bases). V was shortened by 2 bases and J by 3 bases, with 21 bases between the two germline ends. CDR1 SGHTA and CDR2 FQGNSA come from the germline V gene. This CDR3 has 18 amino acids. In DNA form, the CDR3 reads TGTGCCAGCAGCTTAATACCTAGCGTGAGCGGGTGGACAGATACGCAGTATTTT. Translation: CASSLIPSVSGWTDTQYF.

The chain couples TRBV15 to TRBJ1-1, with TRBD1 matching 11 bases. J lost 1 base, V lost 6 bases, and 4 bases had no gene match. Germline V gives CDR1 LNHNV, CDR2 YYDKDF (reference sequence). The CDR3 is made up of 15 amino acids. Here the CDR3 DNA reads TGTGCCACCAGTCGGGACAGGGGGACGAACACTGAAGCTTTCTTT. Protein product: CATSRDRGTNTEAFF.

This rearrangement joins TRBV19 to TRBJ2-7; 10 bases line up with TRBD1. CDR3 length: 15 residues. With V trimmed by 5 bases and J by 7 bases, 11 bases remained unmatched. CDR1 is LNHDA and CDR2 is SQIVND in the germline V gene (reference sequence). CDR3 DNA sequence: TGTGCCAGTAGTGCAGGGACAGGGGTTTTTTGGGAGCAGTACTTC. As protein: CASSAGTGVFWEQYF.

The CDR3 protein is CASSRGQGVYETQYF. DNA of the CDR3: TGCGCCAGCAGCCGAGGACAGGGAGTGTACGAGACCCAGTACTTC. The chain combines TRBV5-1 with TRBJ2-5; 8 bases align to TRBD1. The J segment lost 5 bases and the V segment lost 4 bases, leaving 10 bases of the junction unmatched. Germline V lookup: CDR1 SGHRS, CDR2 YFSETQ. The CDR3 totals 15 residues. Filled out from reference TRBV5-1 and TRBJ2-5, the complete variable domain reads KAGVTQTPRYLIKTRGQQVTLSCSPISGHRSVSWYQQTPGQGLQFLFEYFSETQRNKGNFPGRFSGRQFSNSRSEMNVSTLELGDSALYLCASSRGQGVYETQYFGPGTRLLVL.

The V and J genes are TRBV6-5 and TRBJ1-4, with D uncertain. Trimming cost V 2 bases and J 0 bases, with 4 bases left between them. Germline V gene data show CDR1 as MNHEY and CDR2 as SVGAGI. The CDR3 is 14 residues long. CDR3 DNA: TGTGCCAGCAGTTACAGCCCAACTAATGAAAAACTGTTTTTT. Translated, it gives CASSYSPTNEKLFF.

This rearrangement joins TRBV6-4 to TRBJ2-1; D is uncertain. The CDR3 is 13 amino acids. Trimming left V 4 bases short and J 5 bases short, with 9 bases between. The germline V gene has CDR1 MRHNA and CDR2 SNTAGT. CDR3 residues: CASSVEVDNEQFF. CDR3 DNA: TGTGCCAGCAGTGTAGAAGTAGACAATGAGCAGTTCTTC.

As concerns this clone: Additional DNA sequences in this sample encode the identical CDR3. J is TRBJ2-5 and V is TRBV27, with D possibly TRBD1 on 6 matching bases. This CDR3 spans 14 amino acids. V lost 2 bases, J lost 3 bases, and 10 bases lay in between. CDR1 and CDR2 from the germline V gene are MNHEY and SMNVEV (reference sequence). The CDR3 region has the DNA TGTGCCAGCAGTTTACGGGCAGGGGAAGAGACCCAGTACTTC. The encoded protein is CASSLRAGEETQYF.

The V and J genes are TRBV5-4 and TRBJ2-5, with D unresolved. The V gene's germline CDR1 is SGHNT and CDR2 YYREEE (reference sequence). Trimming left V 0 bases short and J 1 base short, with 7 bases between. The CDR3 loop spans 14 amino acids. CDR3 in amino acids: CASSLAVAQETQYF. The CDR3 region has the DNA TGTGCCAGCAGCTTGGCCGTGGCCCAAGAGACCCAGTACTTC.

The chain is built from TRBV19 and TRBJ1-2; D remains ambiguous. The CDR3 has 13 amino acids. The V gene lost 3 bases and the J gene lost 3 bases, with 8 bases spanning the gap. Germline-derived CDR1 and CDR2 are LNHDA and SQIVND (reference sequence). The DNA of the CDR3 is TGTGCCAGTAGTATGGTGGCAGACTATGGCTACACCTTC. Protein product: CASSMVADYGYTF. Supplemented by reference TRBV19 and TRBJ1-2, the full variable domain reads DGGITQSPKYLFRKEGQNVTLSCEQNLNHDAMYWYRQDPGQGLRLIYYSQIVNDFQKGDIAEGYSVSREKKESFPLTVTSAQKNPTAFYLCASSMVADYGYTFGSGTRLTVV.

This chain connects TRBV2 to TRBJ2-1; D not resolved. CDR1 and CDR2 (germline): SNHLY, FYNNEI. The CDR3 consists of 14 residues. The V gene lost 4 bases and the J gene lost 0 bases, with 7 bases spanning the gap. CDR3 amino acids: CASSVLNSYNEQFF. The CDR3 bases are TGTGCCAGCAGTGTACTAAACTCCTACAATGAGCAGTTCTTC.